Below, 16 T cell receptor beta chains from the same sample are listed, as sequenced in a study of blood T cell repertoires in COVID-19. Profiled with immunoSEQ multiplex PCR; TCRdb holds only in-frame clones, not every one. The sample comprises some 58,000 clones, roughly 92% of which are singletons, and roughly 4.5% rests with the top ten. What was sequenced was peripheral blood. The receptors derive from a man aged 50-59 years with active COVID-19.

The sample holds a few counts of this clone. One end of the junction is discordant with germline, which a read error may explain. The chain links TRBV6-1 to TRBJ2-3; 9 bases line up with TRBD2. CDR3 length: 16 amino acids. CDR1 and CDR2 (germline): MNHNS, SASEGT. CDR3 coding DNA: TGTGCCAGCAGCGAAGAAGCGGGAGGTTCCACAGATACGCAGTATTTT. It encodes CASSEEAGGSTDTQYF.

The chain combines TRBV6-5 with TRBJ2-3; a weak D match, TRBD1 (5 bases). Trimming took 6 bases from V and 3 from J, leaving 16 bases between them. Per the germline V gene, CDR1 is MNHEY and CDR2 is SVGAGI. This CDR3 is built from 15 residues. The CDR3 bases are TGTGCCAGCAGAAGTCAGGGTGGTGGGACAGATACGCAGTATTTT. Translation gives CASRSQGGGTDTQYF.

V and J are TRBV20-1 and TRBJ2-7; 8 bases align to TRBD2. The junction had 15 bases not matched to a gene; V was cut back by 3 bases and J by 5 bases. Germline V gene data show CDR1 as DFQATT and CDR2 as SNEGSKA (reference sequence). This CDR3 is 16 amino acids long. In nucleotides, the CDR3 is TGCAGTGCTAGTGGACTCCGGCTAGCGGGCAAAGACGAGCAGTACTTC. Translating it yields CSASGLRLAGKDEQYF.

The CDR3 loop is CATSDPRGSSYEQYF. The CDR3 nucleotides are TGTGCCACCAGTGACCCCAGGGGAAGCTCCTACGAGCAGTACTTC. The rearrangement links TRBV24-1 to TRBJ2-7, with a tentative D call TRBD1 (6 bases). The germline V gene encodes CDR1 KGHDR and CDR2 SFDVKD. V was pared by 4 bases and J by 0 bases, with 12 bases between. This CDR3 has 15 residues.

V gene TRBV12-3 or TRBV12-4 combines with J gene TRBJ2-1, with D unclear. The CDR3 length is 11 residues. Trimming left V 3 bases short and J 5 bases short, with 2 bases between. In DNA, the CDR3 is TGTGCCAGCAGTTTCAACAATGAGCAGTTCTTC. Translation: CASSFNNEQFF.

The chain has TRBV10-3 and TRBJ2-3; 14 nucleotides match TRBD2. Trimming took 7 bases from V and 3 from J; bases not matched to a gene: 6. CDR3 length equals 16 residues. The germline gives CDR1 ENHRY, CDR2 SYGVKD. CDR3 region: CAINPGTSGRTDTQYF. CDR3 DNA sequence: TGTGCCATCAACCCCGGGACTAGCGGGAGAACAGATACGCAGTATTTT.

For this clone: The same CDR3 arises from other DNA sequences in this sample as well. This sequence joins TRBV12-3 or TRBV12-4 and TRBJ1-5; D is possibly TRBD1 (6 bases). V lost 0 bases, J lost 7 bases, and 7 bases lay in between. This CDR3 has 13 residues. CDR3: CASSLARGQPQHF. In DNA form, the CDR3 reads TGTGCCAGCAGTTTAGCAAGGGGGCAGCCCCAGCATTTT.

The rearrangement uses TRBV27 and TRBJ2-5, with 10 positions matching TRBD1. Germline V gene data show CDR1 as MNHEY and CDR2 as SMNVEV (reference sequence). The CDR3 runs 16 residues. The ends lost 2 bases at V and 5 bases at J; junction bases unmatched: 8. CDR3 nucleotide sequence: TGTGCCAGCAGTTTACTCGGACAGGGGGTTTCCGAGACCCAGTACTTC. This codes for CASSLLGQGVSETQYF.

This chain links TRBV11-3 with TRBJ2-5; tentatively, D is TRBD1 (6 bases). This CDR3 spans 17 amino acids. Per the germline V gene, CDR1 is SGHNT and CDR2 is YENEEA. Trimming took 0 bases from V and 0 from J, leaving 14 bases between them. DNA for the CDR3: TGTGCCAGCAGCTTAGATGGTGGCGGACAGTACCAAGAGACCCAGTACTTC. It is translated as CASSLDGGGQYQETQYF.

The DNA for the CDR3 is TGTGCCAGCAGAGCTAAAGGACAGCTCTACGAGCAGTACTTC. This encodes CASRAKGQLYEQYF. The V call is TRBV2, the J call TRBJ2-7, with D maybe TRBD1 (6 bases). Trimming took 6 bases from V and 3 from J, leaving 15 bases between them. CDR3 size: 14 residues. CDR1 SNHLY and CDR2 FYNNEI come from the germline V gene.

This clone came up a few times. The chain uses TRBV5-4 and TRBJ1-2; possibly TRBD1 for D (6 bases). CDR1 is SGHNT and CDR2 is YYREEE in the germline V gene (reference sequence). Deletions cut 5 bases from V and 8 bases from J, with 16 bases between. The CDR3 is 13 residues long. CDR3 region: CASSLRGASGYTF. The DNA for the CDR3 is TGTGCCAGCAGTCTTCGGGGGGCGTCCGGCTACACCTTC. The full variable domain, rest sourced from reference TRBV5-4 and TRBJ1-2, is ETGVTQSPTHLIKTRGQQVTLRCSSQSGHNTVSWYQQALGQGPQFIFQYYREEENGRGNFPPRFSGLQFPNYSSELNVNALELDDSALYLCASSLRGASGYTFGSGTRLTVV.

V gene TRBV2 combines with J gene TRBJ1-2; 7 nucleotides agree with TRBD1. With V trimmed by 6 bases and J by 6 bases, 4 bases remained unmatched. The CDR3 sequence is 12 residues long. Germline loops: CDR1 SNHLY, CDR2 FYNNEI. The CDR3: CASRGTAHGYTF. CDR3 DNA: TGTGCCAGCAGGGGGACAGCGCATGGCTACACCTTC.

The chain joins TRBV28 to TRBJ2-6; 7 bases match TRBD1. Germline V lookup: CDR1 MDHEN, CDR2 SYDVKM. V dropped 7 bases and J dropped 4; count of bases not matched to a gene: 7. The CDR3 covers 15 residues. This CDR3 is CASTTGAGGANVLTF. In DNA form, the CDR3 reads TGTGCCAGCACAACAGGGGCAGGGGGGGCCAACGTCCTGACTTTC.

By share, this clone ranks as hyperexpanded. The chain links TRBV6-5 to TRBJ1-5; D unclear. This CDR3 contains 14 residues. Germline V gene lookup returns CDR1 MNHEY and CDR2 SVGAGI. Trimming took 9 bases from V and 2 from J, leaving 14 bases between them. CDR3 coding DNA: TGTGCCAGTCAAGCCCTTGGTGGCAATCAGCCCCAGCATTTT. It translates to CASQALGGNQPQHF.

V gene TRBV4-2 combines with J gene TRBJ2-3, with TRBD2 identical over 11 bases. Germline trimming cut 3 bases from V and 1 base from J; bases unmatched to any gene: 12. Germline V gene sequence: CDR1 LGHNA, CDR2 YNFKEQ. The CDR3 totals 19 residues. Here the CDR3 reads CASSHGTSGPFGGTDTQYF. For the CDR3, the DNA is TGTGCCAGCAGCCACGGGACTAGCGGACCGTTCGGCGGCACAGATACGCAGTATTTT.

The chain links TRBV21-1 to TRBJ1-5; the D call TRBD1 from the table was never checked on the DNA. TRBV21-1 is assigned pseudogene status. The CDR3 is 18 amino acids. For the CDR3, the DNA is TGTGCCAGCAGCGAGGGACAGGGGGCAGACTATAGCAATCAGCCCCAGCATTTT. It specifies CASSEGQGADYSNQPQHF.